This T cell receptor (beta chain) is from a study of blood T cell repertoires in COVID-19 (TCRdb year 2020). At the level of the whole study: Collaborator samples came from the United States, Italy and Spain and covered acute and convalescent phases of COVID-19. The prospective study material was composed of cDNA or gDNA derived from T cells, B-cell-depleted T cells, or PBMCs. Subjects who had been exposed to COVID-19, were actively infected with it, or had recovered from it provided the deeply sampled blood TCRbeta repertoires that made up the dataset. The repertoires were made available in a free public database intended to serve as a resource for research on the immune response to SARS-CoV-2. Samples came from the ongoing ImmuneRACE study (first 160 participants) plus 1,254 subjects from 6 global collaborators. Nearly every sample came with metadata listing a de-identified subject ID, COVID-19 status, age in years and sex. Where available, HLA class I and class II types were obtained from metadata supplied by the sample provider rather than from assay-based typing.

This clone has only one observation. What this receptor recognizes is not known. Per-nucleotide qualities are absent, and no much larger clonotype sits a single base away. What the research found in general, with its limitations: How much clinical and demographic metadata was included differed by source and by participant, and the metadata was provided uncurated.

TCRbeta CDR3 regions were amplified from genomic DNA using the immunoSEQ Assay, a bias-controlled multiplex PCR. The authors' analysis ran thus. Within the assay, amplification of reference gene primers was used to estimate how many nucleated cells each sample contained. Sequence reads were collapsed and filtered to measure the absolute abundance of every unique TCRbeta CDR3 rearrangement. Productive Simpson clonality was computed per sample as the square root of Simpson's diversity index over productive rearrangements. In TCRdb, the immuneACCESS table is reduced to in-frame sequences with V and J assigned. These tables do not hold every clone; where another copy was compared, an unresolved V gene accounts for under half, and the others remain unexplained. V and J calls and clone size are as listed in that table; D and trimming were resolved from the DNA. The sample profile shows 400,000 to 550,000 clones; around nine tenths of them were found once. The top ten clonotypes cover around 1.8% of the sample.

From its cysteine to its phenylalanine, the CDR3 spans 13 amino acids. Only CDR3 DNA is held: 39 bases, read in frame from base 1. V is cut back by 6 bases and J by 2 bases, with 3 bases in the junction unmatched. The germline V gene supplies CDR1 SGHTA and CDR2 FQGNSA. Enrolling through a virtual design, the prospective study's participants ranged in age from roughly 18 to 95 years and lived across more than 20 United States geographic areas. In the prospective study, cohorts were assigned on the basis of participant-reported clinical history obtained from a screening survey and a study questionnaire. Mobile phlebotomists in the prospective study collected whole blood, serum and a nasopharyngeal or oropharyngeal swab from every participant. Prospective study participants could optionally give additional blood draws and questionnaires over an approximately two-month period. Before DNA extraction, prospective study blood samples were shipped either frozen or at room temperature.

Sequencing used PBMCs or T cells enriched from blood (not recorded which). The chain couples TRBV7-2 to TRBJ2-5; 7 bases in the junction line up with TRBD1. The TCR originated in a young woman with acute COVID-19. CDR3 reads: CASRGGAQETQYF. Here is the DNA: TGTGCCAGCAGAGGGGGCGCGCAAGAGACCCAGTACTTC. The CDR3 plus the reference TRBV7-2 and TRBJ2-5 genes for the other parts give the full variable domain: GAGVSQSPSNKVTEKGKDVELRCDPISGHTALYWYRQSLGQGLEFLIYFQGNSAPDKSGLPSDRFSAERTGGSVSTLTIQRTQQEDSAVYLCASRGGAQETQYFGPGTRLLVL.